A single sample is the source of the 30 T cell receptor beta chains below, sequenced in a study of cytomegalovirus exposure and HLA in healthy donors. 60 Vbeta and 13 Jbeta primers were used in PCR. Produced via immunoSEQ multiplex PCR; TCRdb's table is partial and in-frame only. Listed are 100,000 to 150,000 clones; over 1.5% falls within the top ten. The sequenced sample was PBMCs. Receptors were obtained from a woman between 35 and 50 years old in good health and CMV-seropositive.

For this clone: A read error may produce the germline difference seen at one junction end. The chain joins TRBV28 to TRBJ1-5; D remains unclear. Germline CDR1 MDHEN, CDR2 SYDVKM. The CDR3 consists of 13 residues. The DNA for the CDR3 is TGTGCCAGCAGGCTAAGTAGCGATCAGCCCCAGCATTTT. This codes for CASRLSSDQPQHF.

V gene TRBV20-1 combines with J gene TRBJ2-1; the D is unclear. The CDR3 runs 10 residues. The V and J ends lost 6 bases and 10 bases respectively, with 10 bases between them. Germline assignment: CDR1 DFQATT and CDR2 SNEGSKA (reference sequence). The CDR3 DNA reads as TGCAGTGCCGTCGGAGCCGAGCAGTTCTTC. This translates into CSAVGAEQFF.

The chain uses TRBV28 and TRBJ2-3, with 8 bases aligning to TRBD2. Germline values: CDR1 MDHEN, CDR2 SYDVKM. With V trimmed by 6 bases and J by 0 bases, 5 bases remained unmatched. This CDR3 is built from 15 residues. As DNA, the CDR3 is TGTGCCAGCAGAAGAGCGGGAGTAAGCACAGATACGCAGTATTTT. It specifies CASRRAGVSTDTQYF.

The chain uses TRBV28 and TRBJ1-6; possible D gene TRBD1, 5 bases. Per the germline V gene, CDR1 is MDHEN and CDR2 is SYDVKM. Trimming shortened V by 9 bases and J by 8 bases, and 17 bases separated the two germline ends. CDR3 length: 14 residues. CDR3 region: CASRIAGLYSPLHF. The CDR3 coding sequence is TGTGCCAGTCGTATCGCGGGACTGTATTCACCCCTCCACTTT.

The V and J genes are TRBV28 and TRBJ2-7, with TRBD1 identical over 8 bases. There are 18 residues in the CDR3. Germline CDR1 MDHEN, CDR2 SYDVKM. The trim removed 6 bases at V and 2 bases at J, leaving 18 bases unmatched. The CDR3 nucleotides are TGTGCCAGCAGAGAAAATCAGGGGGCGACGGTGGGGGCCTACGAGCAGTACTTC. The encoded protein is CASRENQGATVGAYEQYF.

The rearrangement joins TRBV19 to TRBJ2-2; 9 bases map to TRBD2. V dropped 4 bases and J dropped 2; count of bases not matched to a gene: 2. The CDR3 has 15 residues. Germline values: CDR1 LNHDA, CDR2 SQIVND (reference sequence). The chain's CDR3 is CASSTGLANTGELFF. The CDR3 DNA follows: TGTGCCAGTAGTACGGGACTAGCTAACACCGGGGAGCTGTTTTTT.

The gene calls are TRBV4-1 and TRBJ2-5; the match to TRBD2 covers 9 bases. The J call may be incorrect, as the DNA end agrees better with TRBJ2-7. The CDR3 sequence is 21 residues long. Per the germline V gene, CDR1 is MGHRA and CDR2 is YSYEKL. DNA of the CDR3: TGCGCCAGCAGCCAAGATTGGCGGATGGGAGGGGTTAGCGGGAGCTCCTACGAGCAGTACTTC. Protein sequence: CASSQDWRMGGVSGSSYEQYF.

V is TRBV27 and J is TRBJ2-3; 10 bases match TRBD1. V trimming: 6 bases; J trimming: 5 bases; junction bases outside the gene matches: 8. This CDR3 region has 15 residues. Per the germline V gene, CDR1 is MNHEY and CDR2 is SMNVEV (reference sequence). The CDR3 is CASSARDRGKDTQYF. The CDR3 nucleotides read TGTGCCAGCAGCGCCCGGGACAGGGGCAAAGATACGCAGTATTTT.

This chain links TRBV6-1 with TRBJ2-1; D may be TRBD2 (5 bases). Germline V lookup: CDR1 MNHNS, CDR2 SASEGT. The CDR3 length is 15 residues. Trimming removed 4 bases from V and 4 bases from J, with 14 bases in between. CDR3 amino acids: CASSVVTGFYNEQFF. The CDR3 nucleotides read TGTGCCAGCAGTGTAGTGACGGGGTTTTACAATGAGCAGTTCTTC.

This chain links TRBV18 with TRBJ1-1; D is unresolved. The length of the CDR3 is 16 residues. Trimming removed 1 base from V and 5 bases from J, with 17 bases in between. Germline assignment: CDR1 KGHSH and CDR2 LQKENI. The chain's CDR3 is CASSPLWREQRTEAFF. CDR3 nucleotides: TGTGCCAGCTCACCACTTTGGCGGGAACAAAGGACTGAAGCTTTCTTT. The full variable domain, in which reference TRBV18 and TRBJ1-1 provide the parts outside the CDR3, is NAGVMQNPRHLVRRRGQEARLRCSPMKGHSHVYWYRQLPEEGLKFMVYLQKENIIDESGMPKERFSAEFPKEGPSILRIQQVVRGDSAAYFCASSPLWREQRTEAFFGQGTRLTVV.

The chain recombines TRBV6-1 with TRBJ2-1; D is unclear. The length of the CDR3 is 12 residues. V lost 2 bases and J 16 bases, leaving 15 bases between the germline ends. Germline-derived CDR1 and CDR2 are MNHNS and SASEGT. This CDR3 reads CASSELDLNYFF. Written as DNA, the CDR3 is TGTGCCAGCAGTGAACTCGACTTGAACTATTTCTTC.

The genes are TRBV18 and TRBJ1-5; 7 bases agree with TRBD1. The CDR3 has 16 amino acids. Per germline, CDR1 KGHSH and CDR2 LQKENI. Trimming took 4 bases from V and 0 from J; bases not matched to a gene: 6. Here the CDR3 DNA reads TGTGCCAGCTCACTGGGGACAGTACTTAGCAATCAGCCCCAGCATTTT. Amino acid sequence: CASSLGTVLSNQPQHF.

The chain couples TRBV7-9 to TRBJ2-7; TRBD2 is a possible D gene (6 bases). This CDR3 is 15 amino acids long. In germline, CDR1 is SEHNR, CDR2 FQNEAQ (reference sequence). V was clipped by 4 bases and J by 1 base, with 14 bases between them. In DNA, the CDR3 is TGTGCCAGCAGCTATGCCGGGGGAGGATCCTACGAGCAGTACTTC. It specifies CASSYAGGGSYEQYF.

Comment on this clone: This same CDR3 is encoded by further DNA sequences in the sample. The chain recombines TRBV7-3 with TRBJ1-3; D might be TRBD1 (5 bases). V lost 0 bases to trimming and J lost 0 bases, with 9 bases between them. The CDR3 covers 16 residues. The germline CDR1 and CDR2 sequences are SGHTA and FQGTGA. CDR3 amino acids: CASSLTGGNSGNTIYF. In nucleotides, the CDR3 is TGTGCCAGCAGCTTAACTGGGGGGAACTCTGGAAACACCATATATTTT.

The DNA of the CDR3 is TGCGCCAGCAGCCAAGATGCTAGCGACAACCTTATGGTGGGACAGTTCTTC. Protein product: CASSQDASDNLMVGQFF. V and J are TRBV4-1 and TRBJ2-1; maybe TRBD2 (6 bases). Per the germline V gene, CDR1 is MGHRA and CDR2 is YSYEKL. The CDR3 extends over 17 amino acids. The V gene lost 0 bases and the J gene lost 13 bases, with 25 bases spanning the gap.

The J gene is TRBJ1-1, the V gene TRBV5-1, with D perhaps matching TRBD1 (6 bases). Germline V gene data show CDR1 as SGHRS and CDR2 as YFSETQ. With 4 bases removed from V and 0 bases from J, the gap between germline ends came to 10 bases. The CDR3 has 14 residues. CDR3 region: CASSPGHLNTEAFF. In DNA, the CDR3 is TGCGCCAGCAGCCCGGGACACTTGAACACTGAAGCTTTCTTT.

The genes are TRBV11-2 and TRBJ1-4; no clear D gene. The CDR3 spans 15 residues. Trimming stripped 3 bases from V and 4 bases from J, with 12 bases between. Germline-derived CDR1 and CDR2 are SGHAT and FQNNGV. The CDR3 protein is CASSLRVPGNEKLFF. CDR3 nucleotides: TGTGCCAGCAGCTTGAGGGTACCTGGTAATGAAAAACTGTTTTTT. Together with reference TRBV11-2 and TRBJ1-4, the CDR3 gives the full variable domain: EAGVAQSPRYKIIEKRQSVAFWCNPISGHATLYWYQQILGQGPKLLIQFQNNGVVDDSQLPKDRFSAERLKGVDSTLKIQPAKLEDSAVYLCASSLRVPGNEKLFFGSGTQLSVL.

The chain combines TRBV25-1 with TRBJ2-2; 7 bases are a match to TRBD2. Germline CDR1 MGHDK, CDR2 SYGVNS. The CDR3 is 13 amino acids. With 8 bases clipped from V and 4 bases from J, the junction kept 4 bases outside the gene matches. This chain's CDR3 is CASGRASTGELFF. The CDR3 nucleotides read TGTGCCAGCGGGAGGGCGTCCACCGGGGAGCTGTTTTTT.

CDR3 sequence reads: CASSQGQGAHEQFF. The CDR3 DNA sequence: TGTGCCAGCAGCCAGGGACAGGGGGCACACGAGCAGTTCTTC. The chain carries TRBV5-6 and TRBJ2-1; 12 bases align to TRBD1. The CDR3 sequence is 14 residues long. CDR1 and CDR2 (germline): SGHDT, YYEEEE. V was pared by 4 bases and J by 10 bases, with 6 bases of the junction left unmatched.

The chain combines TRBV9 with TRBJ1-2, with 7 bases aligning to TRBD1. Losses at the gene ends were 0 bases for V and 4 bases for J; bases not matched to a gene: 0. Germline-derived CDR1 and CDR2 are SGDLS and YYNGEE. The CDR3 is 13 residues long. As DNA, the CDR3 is TGTGCCAGCAGCGTAGCAGGGGGCTATGGCTACACCTTC. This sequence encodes CASSVAGGYGYTF.

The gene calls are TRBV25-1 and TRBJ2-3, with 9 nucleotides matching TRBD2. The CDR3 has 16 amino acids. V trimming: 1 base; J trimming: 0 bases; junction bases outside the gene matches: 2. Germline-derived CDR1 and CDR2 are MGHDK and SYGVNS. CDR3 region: CASSEFSGRSTDTQYF. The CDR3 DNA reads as TGTGCCAGCAGTGAATTCAGCGGGAGGAGCACAGATACGCAGTATTTT.

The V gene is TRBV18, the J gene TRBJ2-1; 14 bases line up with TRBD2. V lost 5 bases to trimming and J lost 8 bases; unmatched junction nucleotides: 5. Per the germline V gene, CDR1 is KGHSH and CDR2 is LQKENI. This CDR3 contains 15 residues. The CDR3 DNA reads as TGTGCCAGCTCATTAGGGACTAGCGGGAGCTATGAGCAGTTCTTC. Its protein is CASSLGTSGSYEQFF.

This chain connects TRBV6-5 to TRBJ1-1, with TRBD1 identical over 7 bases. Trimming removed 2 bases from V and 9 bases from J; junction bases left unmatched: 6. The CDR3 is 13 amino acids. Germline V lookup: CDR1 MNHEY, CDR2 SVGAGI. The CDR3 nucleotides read TGTGCCAGCAGTTACACAGGGGCTAAGAAAGCTTTCTTT. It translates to CASSYTGAKKAFF.

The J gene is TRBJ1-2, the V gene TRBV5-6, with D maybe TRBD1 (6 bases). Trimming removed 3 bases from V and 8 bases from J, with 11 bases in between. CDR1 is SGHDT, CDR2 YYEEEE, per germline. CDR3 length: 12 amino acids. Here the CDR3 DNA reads TGTGCCAGCAGCTGGGGGCCTGGGGGCTACACCTTC. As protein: CASSWGPGGYTF.

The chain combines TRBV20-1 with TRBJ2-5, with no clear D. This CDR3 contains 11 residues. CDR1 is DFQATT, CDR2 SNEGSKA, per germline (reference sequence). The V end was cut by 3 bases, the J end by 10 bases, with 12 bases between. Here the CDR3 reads CSARLRAHQYF. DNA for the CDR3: TGCAGTGCTAGGTTGAGAGCCCACCAGTACTTC.

This CDR3 is CASSLGGADTNEQYF. CDR3 DNA: TGTGCCAGCAGCTTGGGAGGGGCCGACACCAACGAGCAGTACTTC. V is TRBV7-7 and J is TRBJ2-5; 7 bases match TRBD2. The J call may be faulty, since TRBJ2-7 better matches the DNA end. The CDR3 extends over 15 amino acids. Germline V gene lookup returns CDR1 SSHAT and CDR2 FNYEAQ (reference sequence).

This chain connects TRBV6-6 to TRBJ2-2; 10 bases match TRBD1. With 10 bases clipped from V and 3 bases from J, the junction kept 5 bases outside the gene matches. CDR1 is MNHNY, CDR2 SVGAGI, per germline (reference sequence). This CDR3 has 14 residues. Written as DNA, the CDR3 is TGTGCCACCCGGGACAGGGGTTACACCGGGGAGCTGTTTTTT. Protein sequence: CATRDRGYTGELFF.

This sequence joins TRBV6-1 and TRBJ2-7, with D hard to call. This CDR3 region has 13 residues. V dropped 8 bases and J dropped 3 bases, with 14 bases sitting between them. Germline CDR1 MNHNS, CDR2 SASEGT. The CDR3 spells CASCSSLNYEQYF. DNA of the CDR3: TGTGCCAGCTGTAGCTCGCTGAACTACGAGCAGTACTTC.

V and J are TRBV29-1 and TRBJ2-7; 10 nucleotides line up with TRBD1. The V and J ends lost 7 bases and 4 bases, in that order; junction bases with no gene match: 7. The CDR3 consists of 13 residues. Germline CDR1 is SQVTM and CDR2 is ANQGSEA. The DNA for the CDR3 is TGCAGCGCCCGAAGGGGACAGGGGTACGAGCAGTACTTC. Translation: CSARRGQGYEQYF.

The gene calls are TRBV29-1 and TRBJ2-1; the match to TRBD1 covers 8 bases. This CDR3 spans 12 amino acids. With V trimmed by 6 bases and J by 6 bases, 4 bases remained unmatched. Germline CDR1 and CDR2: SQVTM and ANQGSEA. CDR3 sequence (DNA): TGCAGCGTCGACAGGGGCAGCAATGAGCAGTTCTTC. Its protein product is CSVDRGSNEQFF.